This TCR beta chain is from a study of T cell repertoires in cytomegalovirus infection. Study-level background: Public TCR beta signatures were indicative of both CMV infection and a matching HLA type.

Study-level points and caveats: HLA-C-restricted CMV clonotypes gave the most frequent clonotype in two of eight donors.

The CDR3 spans 14 residues. From germline, CDR1 is SNHLY and CDR2 FYNNEI. Trimming took off 8 bases at V and 5 bases at J, with 16 bases between the two ends. MiXCR, run by TCRdb on the reads, gives a single entry per CDR3 protein. Here the sample spans about 300,000 distinct CDR3 sequences, more than 20% being singletons. This clonotype occurred a few times. Its antigen remains unknown. This TCR came from a human donor in good health (CMV status not recorded). Some clones in this sample may be carry-over from other donors' samples. The chain couples TRBV2 to TRBJ1-5; D is possibly TRBD1 (6 bases). Sample: PBMCs. CDR3 in DNA: TGTGCCAGCCGTCGTTACAGGGTGGATCAGCCCCAGCATTTT. It is translated as CASRRYRVDQPQHF.